These 30 T cell receptor beta chains share one sample of origin, sequenced in a study of T-cell reconstitution after alpha-beta-depleted transplantation in children. During its preparation, the TCRbeta library received unique molecular identifiers. From the PCR reads, TCRdb called clonotypes with MiXCR, one entry per CDR3 protein. The data contain 200,000 to 250,000 distinct CDR3 sequences, about a tenth of them seen just once; the ten biggest clones take up over 5.5%. This specimen consisted of PBMCs from the stem cell graft donor, obtained from the stem cell graft. The source is a human donor who donated a stem cell graft to a child with acute lymphoblastic leukemia.

This clonotype was detected only a few times. The gene calls are TRBV27 and TRBJ1-5, with unresolved D. The length of the CDR3 is 16 residues. Germline CDR1 is MNHEY and CDR2 is SMNVEV (reference sequence). Deletions cut 5 bases from V and 3 bases from J, with 17 bases between. The CDR3 DNA sequence: TGTGCCAGCAGTCCATACAGCGCGGTAGACAATCAGCCCCAGCATTTT. Translating gives CASSPYSAVDNQPQHF.

On this clonotype: One end of the junction fails to match germline, which may point to a read error. The gene calls are TRBV5-5 and TRBJ2-5; D possibly matches TRBD1 or TRBD2 (5 bases each). The CDR3 has 14 amino acids. Germline values: CDR1 SGHKS, CDR2 YYEKEE (reference sequence). The CDR3 region is CASSSGTEEESQYF. As DNA, the CDR3 is TGTGCCAGCAGTTCCGGGACGGAGGAAGAGAGCCAGTACTTC.

This clonotype was found a few times. The V call is TRBV7-2, the J call TRBJ2-5, with no clear D. Germline CDR1 reads SGHTA; CDR2 reads FQGNSA. V was pared by 2 bases and J by 5 bases, with 12 bases between. The CDR3 consists of 14 residues. The CDR3 is CASSLIWAAETQYF. The CDR3 DNA sequence: TGTGCCAGCAGCTTAATCTGGGCAGCGGAGACCCAGTACTTC. Full variable domain (remainder filled in from reference TRBV7-2 and TRBJ2-5): GAGVSQSPSNKVTEKGKDVELRCDPISGHTALYWYRQSLGQGLEFLIYFQGNSAPDKSGLPSDRFSAERTGGSVSTLTIQRTQQEDSAVYLCASSLIWAAETQYFGPGTRLLVL.

At least ten counts were recorded for this clonotype. V usage is TRBV5-1 and J usage is TRBJ1-1; no clear D. Germline CDR1 is SGHRS and CDR2 is YFSETQ. The CDR3 extends over 14 amino acids. The V end was cut by 4 bases, the J end by 4 bases, with 14 bases between. The CDR3 here is CASSPVPKGTEAFF. The CDR3 DNA reads TGCGCCAGCAGCCCTGTGCCGAAAGGCACTGAAGCTTTCTTT.

This clonotype appeared many times. J is TRBJ2-2 and V is TRBV12-3 or TRBV12-4; D is unclear. Trimming left V 5 bases short and J 5 bases short, with 9 bases between. The CDR3 is made up of 13 amino acids. The CDR3 here is CASSPAQTGELFF. As DNA, the CDR3 is TGTGCCAGCAGTCCCGCCCAGACCGGGGAGCTGTTTTTT.

This clonotype was seen only a few times. This chain joins TRBV5-1 and TRBJ1-1, with a possible D match to TRBD1 (5 bases). The CDR3 is made up of 13 amino acids. From germline, CDR1 is SGHRS and CDR2 YFSETQ. Trimming took off 2 bases at V and 7 bases at J, with 12 bases between the two ends. The CDR3 nucleotides are TGCGCCAGCAGCTTAGGGACCTTAAGTGAAGCTTTCTTT. Protein sequence: CASSLGTLSEAFF.

Ten or more counts support this clonotype. The chain employs TRBV5-1 and TRBJ2-1; TRBD2 agrees at 9 bases. Germline V gives CDR1 SGHRS, CDR2 YFSETQ. The CDR3 spans 15 residues. The V and J ends lost 0 bases and 3 bases, in that order; junction bases with no gene match: 1. This CDR3 reads CASSLERGDYNEQFF. Written as DNA, the CDR3 is TGCGCCAGCAGCTTGGAGCGGGGGGACTACAATGAGCAGTTCTTC.

The table lists this clonotype with many counts. This sequence joins TRBV20-1 and TRBJ2-3; the match to TRBD2 covers 11 bases. Per the germline V gene, CDR1 is DFQATT and CDR2 is SNEGSKA (reference sequence). Trimming at V came to 7 bases and at J to 5 bases, leaving 2 bases not matched to a gene. The CDR3 contains 12 residues. Here the CDR3 reads CSGGTSGDTQYF. The CDR3 DNA follows: TGCAGTGGGGGGACTAGCGGAGATACGCAGTATTTT.

This clonotype was detected only once. The chain uses TRBV7-8 and TRBJ1-1; 8 bases are a match to TRBD1. The CDR3 has 15 amino acids. Germline lookup yields CDR1 SGHVS and CDR2 FQNEAQ. Germline trimming cut 0 bases from V and 7 bases from J; bases unmatched to any gene: 7. CDR3 in DNA: TGTGCCAGCAGCTTAGCTGAACTCGGACAGGGTGAAGCTTTCTTT. Translation gives CASSLAELGQGEAFF.

The table lists this clonotype with a few counts. The V call is TRBV12-3 or TRBV12-4, the J call TRBJ1-5, with D perhaps matching TRBD1 (5 bases). Trimming shortened V by 3 bases and J by 0 bases, and 9 bases separated the two germline ends. This CDR3 region has 15 residues. The CDR3 nucleotides are TGTGCCAGCAGTTTCGCCAGGGCTAGCAATCAGCCCCAGCATTTT. This codes for CASSFARASNQPQHF.

In this sample, this clonotype turned up a few times. This chain connects TRBV6-5 to TRBJ1-2; possible D gene TRBD1, 5 bases. This CDR3 has 14 residues. Trimming pared 2 bases from V and 3 bases from J, leaving 10 bases between. Germline assignment: CDR1 MNHEY and CDR2 SVGAGI. CDR3 loop: CASSYGGGDYGYTF. CDR3 DNA: TGTGCCAGCAGTTACGGCGGAGGGGACTATGGCTACACCTTC.

The rearrangement links TRBV29-1 to TRBJ2-7; no firm D call. The germline gives CDR1 SQVTM, CDR2 ANQGSEA. Trimming removed 4 bases from V and 3 bases from J, with 4 bases in between. The CDR3 length is 10 residues. The CDR3: CSVVNYEQYF. In DNA form, the CDR3 reads TGCAGCGTTGTGAACTACGAGCAGTACTTC.

This chain connects TRBV12-3 or TRBV12-4 to TRBJ2-7; D is uncertain. Between the trimmed V and J ends, which lost 5 bases and 5 bases, there was a span of 16 bases. The CDR3 has 14 amino acids. The CDR3 DNA is TGTGCCAGCAGTCCCACTGGACCTGTCCACGAGCAGTACTTC. Translation gives CASSPTGPVHEQYF.

This clonotype was picked up a small number of times. The gene calls are TRBV6-1 and TRBJ2-3; either TRBD1 or TRBD2 may fit D (6 bases each). CDR3 length: 15 amino acids. V was pared by 6 bases and J by 3 bases, with 16 bases between. The germline V gene encodes CDR1 MNHNS and CDR2 SASEGT. CDR3 protein: CASSLGGYRTDTQYF. The CDR3 DNA follows: TGTGCCAGCAGCCTAGGGGGGTACCGGACAGATACGCAGTATTTT.

In its sample, this clonotype was seen many times. This sequence joins TRBV7-9 and TRBJ1-1; 9 nucleotides match TRBD1. The CDR3 runs 14 residues. V gave up 1 base and J gave up 10 bases; unmatched junction bases: 7. Per germline, CDR1 SEHNR and CDR2 FQNEAQ (reference sequence). DNA of the CDR3: TGTGCCAGCAGCTTAGAAGCCGGGACAGGGCGAGCTTTCTTT. It yields the protein CASSLEAGTGRAFF.

This clonotype has at least ten counts. The chain recombines TRBV20-1 with TRBJ2-7, with TRBD2 matching over 7 bases. The CDR3 covers 12 residues. Germline V gene data show CDR1 as DFQATT and CDR2 as SNEGSKA (reference sequence). After removal of 5 bases from V and 2 bases from J, the junction contained 3 bases not matched to a gene. CDR3 protein: CSAGGGTYEQYF. CDR3 nucleotides: TGCAGTGCTGGCGGGGGAACCTACGAGCAGTACTTC.

This clonotype was found many times. The gene calls are TRBV29-1 and TRBJ2-3, with D maybe TRBD1 (5 bases). The CDR3 sequence is 14 residues long. The V end was cut by 3 bases, the J end by 0 bases, with 10 bases between. Germline values: CDR1 SQVTM, CDR2 ANQGSEA. The CDR3 here is CSVDEAGSTDTQYF. CDR3 sequence (DNA): TGCAGCGTTGATGAGGCAGGGAGCACAGATACGCAGTATTTT.

This clonotype has a count of ten or more. The rearrangement links TRBV10-2 to TRBJ1-6, with D unresolved. Germline V lookup: CDR1 WSHSY, CDR2 SAAADI. Trimming stripped 6 bases from V and 11 bases from J, with 20 bases between. There are 15 residues in the CDR3. The DNA for the CDR3 is TGCGCCAGCAGGGGCCAAGCAATAGACCTCACACCCCTCCACTTT. It encodes CASRGQAIDLTPLHF.

This clonotype was detected a few times. The chain combines TRBV4-1 with TRBJ1-3, with TRBD1 matching over 7 bases. The germline gives CDR1 MGHRA, CDR2 YSYEKL. The length of the CDR3 is 17 residues. The trim removed 1 base at V and 0 bases at J, leaving 6 bases unmatched. As DNA, the CDR3 is TGCGCCAGCAGCCAAGCTCCGACAGGGATCTCTGGAAACACCATATATTTT. Protein product: CASSQAPTGISGNTIYF.

This clonotype was recorded at least ten times. This sequence joins TRBV20-1 and TRBJ2-5; TRBD2 aligns across 7 bases. Trimming at V came to 5 bases and at J to 0 bases, leaving 9 bases not matched to a gene. The germline V gene has CDR1 DFQATT and CDR2 SNEGSKA (reference sequence). The CDR3 sequence is 15 residues long. The CDR3 nucleotides read TGCAGTGCTCCCCCGGGGGGAAATTACCAAGAGACCCAGTACTTC. Translating it yields CSAPPGGNYQETQYF.

This chain connects TRBV12-3 or TRBV12-4 to TRBJ2-6; D is possibly TRBD1 (6 bases). The CDR3 is made up of 14 amino acids. Trimming pared 8 bases from V and 2 bases from J, leaving 10 bases between. This CDR3 reads CASFSGAGANVLTF. CDR3 bases: TGTGCCAGCTTTTCAGGGGCTGGGGCCAACGTCCTGACTTTC.

In this sample, this clonotype turned up a few times. The rearrangement uses TRBV7-2 and TRBJ2-6; 8 bases line up with TRBD2. The ends lost 7 bases at V and 2 bases at J; junction bases unmatched: 4. This CDR3 has 15 amino acids. CDR1 and CDR2 from the germline V gene are SGHTA and FQGNSA. The CDR3 DNA follows: TGTGCCAGCAACGGGGGGGGAACTGGGGCCAACGTCCTGACTTTC. Translated: CASNGGGTGANVLTF.

This clonotype was seen only a few times. This chain joins TRBV7-2 and TRBJ2-1, with 10 bases identical to TRBD1. J gave up 6 bases and V 5 bases, and 10 bases lay outside the gene matches. The length of the CDR3 is 16 residues. Germline V gives CDR1 SGHTA, CDR2 FQGNSA. The CDR3 DNA sequence: TGTGCCAGCAGCCTCGTGAGGGACAGGGGATTCAATGAGCAGTTCTTC. It specifies CASSLVRDRGFNEQFF.

This clonotype was detected many times. This chain connects TRBV29-1 to TRBJ1-5, with D possibly matching TRBD1 (6 bases). V was trimmed by 1 base and J by 5 bases, leaving 9 bases between them. The CDR3 totals 13 residues. Germline values: CDR1 SQVTM, CDR2 ANQGSEA. As DNA, the CDR3 is TGCAGCGTTGAAGCAGGGGTAGATCAGCCCCAGCATTTT. Encoded protein: CSVEAGVDQPQHF.

V is TRBV18 and J is TRBJ2-7; 8 bases line up with TRBD2. V lost 3 bases to trimming and J lost 2 bases; unmatched junction nucleotides: 6. The CDR3 length is 15 residues. Germline CDR1 and CDR2: KGHSH and LQKENI. CDR3 protein: CASSPGGAATYEQYF. The CDR3 bases are TGTGCCAGCTCACCCGGGGGGGCAGCGACCTACGAGCAGTACTTC.

In its sample, this clonotype was seen many times. The rearrangement uses TRBV7-6 and TRBJ2-3; maybe TRBD2 (5 bases). Germline V CDR1 and CDR2: SGHVS, FNYEAQ. With 4 bases removed from V and 3 bases from J, the gap between germline ends came to 8 bases. The CDR3 runs 13 residues. The CDR3 DNA is TGTGCCAGCAGCTCAAGAGGGACAGATACGCAGTATTTT. Translating gives CASSSRGTDTQYF.

The sample holds a few counts of this clonotype. The chain joins TRBV18 to TRBJ2-3; D is ambiguous. CDR3 length: 14 amino acids. Germline V gives CDR1 KGHSH, CDR2 LQKENI. Trimming pared 2 bases from V and 0 bases from J, leaving 6 bases between. Here the CDR3 reads CASSPGKSTDTQYF. As DNA, the CDR3 is TGTGCCAGCTCACCAGGGAAGAGCACAGATACGCAGTATTTT. Using reference TRBV18 and TRBJ2-3 for the parts outside the CDR3, the full variable domain is NAGVMQNPRHLVRRRGQEARLRCSPMKGHSHVYWYRQLPEEGLKFMVYLQKENIIDESGMPKERFSAEFPKEGPSILRIQQVVRGDSAAYFCASSPGKSTDTQYFGPGTRLTVL.

This clonotype was found many times. The V call is TRBV29-1, the J call TRBJ2-1; TRBD2 is a possible D gene (6 bases). Trimming removed 3 bases at V and 5 bases at J, with 17 bases between. The CDR3 contains 15 residues. The germline gives CDR1 SQVTM, CDR2 ANQGSEA. The CDR3 bases are TGCAGCGTTGAGGGGCCGGGACTCCCGAACAATGAGCAGTTCTTC. Translation: CSVEGPGLPNNEQFF.

V gene TRBV10-3 combines with J gene TRBJ2-5, with a weak D call TRBD1 (5 bases). Trimming removed 8 bases from V and 3 bases from J, with 16 bases in between. CDR3 size: 14 residues. Germline loops: CDR1 ENHRY, CDR2 SYGVKD. CDR3 in DNA: TGTGCCATCTCACTGGACACCTTAGAAGAGACCCAGTACTTC. Protein product: CAISLDTLEETQYF.

This clonotype was observed many times. This rearrangement joins TRBV29-1 to TRBJ2-1; the match to TRBD1 covers 7 bases. Trimming at V came to 7 bases and at J to 6 bases, leaving 6 bases not matched to a gene. The germline V gene has CDR1 SQVTM and CDR2 ANQGSEA. The CDR3 spans 12 residues. The CDR3 loop reads CSARQGPNEQFF. The CDR3 DNA reads TGCAGCGCCAGACAGGGTCCCAATGAGCAGTTCTTC.